These 30 T cell receptor beta chains came from one sample sequenced in a study of T cells in Graves' hyperthyroidism and ophthalmopathy. TCR beta CDR3 regions were amplified from RNA transcripts. The TCR CDR3 was amplified in a first-round RT-PCR using the HTBI primer set. One entry per CDR3 protein, called by TCRdb with MiXCR from the multiplex PCR reads. In the table there are under 400,000 distinct CDR3 sequences, around a quarter of which are singletons. Sequenced input: blood. The receptors originated from a middle-aged man with Graves' hyperthyroidism.

The chain has TRBV6-2 or TRBV6-3 and TRBJ2-5; D perhaps matches TRBD2 (5 bases). Trimming shortened V by 7 bases and J by 2 bases, and 14 bases separated the two germline ends. The CDR3 length is 14 residues. The V gene's germline CDR1 is MNHEY and CDR2 SVGEGT. The CDR3 is CASNGVTRQETQYF. CDR3 in DNA: TGTGCCAGCAACGGGGTGACTCGACAAGAGACCCAGTACTTC.

This clonotype was detected only a few times. For the CDR3, the DNA is TGTGCCAGCAGCTTAGAATTTCTGGGGACTGCGGAGACCCAGTACTTC. It specifies CASSLEFLGTAETQYF. V is TRBV7-2 and J is TRBJ2-5, with D possibly TRBD2 on 6 matching bases. CDR3 length: 16 residues. The V gene lost 1 base and the J gene lost 5 bases, with 17 bases spanning the gap. Germline V gene sequence: CDR1 SGHTA, CDR2 FQGNSA. The full variable domain, completed using reference TRBV7-2 and TRBJ2-5, is GAGVSQSPSNKVTEKGKDVELRCDPISGHTALYWYRQSLGQGLEFLIYFQGNSAPDKSGLPSDRFSAERTGGSVSTLTIQRTQQEDSAVYLCASSLEFLGTAETQYFGPGTRLLVL.

This clonotype occurred many times. For the CDR3, the DNA is TGTGCCAGCAGCTTAAGCGGGAGGGCCTCGGATACGCAGTATTTT. Translating it yields CASSLSGRASDTQYF. The V gene is TRBV7-3, the J gene TRBJ2-3; 9 positions match TRBD2. CDR3 length equals 15 residues. The J segment lost 6 bases and the V segment lost 1 base, leaving 5 bases of the junction unmatched. Germline V gives CDR1 SGHTA, CDR2 FQGTGA.

The V and J genes are TRBV19 and TRBJ2-7; 7 nucleotides align to TRBD2. This CDR3 has 18 amino acids. The V gene end was trimmed by 5 bases and the J gene end by 6 bases; junction bases not matched to a gene: 22. From germline, CDR1 is LNHDA and CDR2 SQIVND (reference sequence). CDR3 bases: TGTGCCAGTAGTGGTCTTCTCGGTACCGGACTAGGATTAGGCGAGCAGTACTTC. This encodes CASSGLLGTGLGLGEQYF.

Regarding this clonotype: A read error may be the cause here, since a much bigger clone is one base away. The genes are TRBV2 and TRBJ2-3; D gene ambiguous. Trimming took off 6 bases at V and 4 bases at J, with 5 bases between the two ends. The CDR3 runs to 11 residues. From germline, CDR1 is SNHLY and CDR2 FYNNEI. CDR3 sequence (DNA): TGTGCCAGCAGCCCGCCAGATACGCAGTATTTT. It encodes CASSPPDTQYF. The variable domain in full, completed from reference TRBV2 and TRBJ2-3, reads EPEVTQTPSHQVTQMGQEVILRCVPISNHLYFYWYRQILGQKVEFLVSFYNNEISEKSEIFDDQFSVERPDGSNFTLKIRSTKLEDSAMYFCASSPPDTQYFGPGTRLTVL.

The chain links TRBV20-1 to TRBJ1-6; D is perhaps TRBD1 (5 bases). The V end was cut by 1 base, the J end by 6 bases, with 10 bases between. The CDR3 totals 14 residues. Germline loops: CDR1 DFQATT, CDR2 SNEGSKA (reference sequence). The CDR3 loop reads CSARAGPLNSPLHF. As DNA, the CDR3 is TGCAGTGCTAGAGCAGGGCCTCTTAATTCACCCCTCCACTTT.

Ten or more counts support this clonotype. The chain carries TRBV2 and TRBJ2-7; D possibly corresponds to TRBD2 (5 bases). The CDR3 has 12 residues. With 5 bases removed from V and 3 bases from J, the gap between germline ends came to 8 bases. Germline V lookup: CDR1 SNHLY, CDR2 FYNNEI. The CDR3 protein is CASSFSVYEQYF. The CDR3 region has the DNA TGTGCCAGCAGTTTTAGCGTCTACGAGCAGTACTTC.

This clonotype was counted between two and nine times. The chain carries TRBV20-1 and TRBJ2-3; 8 bases align to TRBD2. The CDR3 is made up of 15 amino acids. V trimming: 5 bases; J trimming: 1 base; junction bases outside the gene matches: 8. CDR1 is DFQATT and CDR2 is SNEGSKA in the germline V gene (reference sequence). CDR3 DNA: TGCAGTGCTCTTAAGAAAGCGGGGGGCACAGATACGCAGTATTTT. Residues: CSALKKAGGTDTQYF.

This clonotype was seen repeatedly, ten times or more. This chain links TRBV11-2 with TRBJ2-1; no clear D. Germline CDR1 is SGHAT and CDR2 is FQNNGV. The CDR3 is 14 amino acids. V was cut by 0 bases and J by 10 bases, with 13 bases left in between. Written as DNA, the CDR3 is TGTGCCAGCAGCTTAGAGGCAAGTAGTCTAGAGCAGTTCTTC. Protein sequence: CASSLEASSLEQFF.

CDR3 residues: CASSDRGRTSGNTIYF. CDR3 nucleotides: TGTGCCAGCAGTGACCGGGGACGGACCTCTGGAAACACCATATATTTT. V and J are TRBV6-2 or TRBV6-3 and TRBJ1-3; tentative D call: TRBD1 (5 bases). V lost 5 bases and J 0 bases, leaving 14 bases between the germline ends. The CDR3 length is 16 residues. Germline V CDR1 and CDR2: MNHEY, SVGEGT.

V is TRBV28 and J is TRBJ2-5; 11 bases agree with TRBD2. The germline V gene has CDR1 MDHEN and CDR2 SYDVKM. The CDR3 spans 12 residues. Trimming at V came to 6 bases and at J to 12 bases, leaving 6 bases not matched to a gene. CDR3 sequence reads: CASRTTSGIEYF. The DNA for the CDR3 is TGTGCCAGCAGAACGACTAGCGGGATTGAGTACTTC. Variable domain in full (rest from reference TRBV28 and TRBJ2-5): DVKVTQSSRYLVKRTGEKVFLECVQDMDHENMFWYRQDPGLGLRLIYFSYDVKMKEKGDIPEGYSVSREKKERFSLILESASTNQTSMYLCASRTTSGIEYFGPGTRLLVL.

The chain uses TRBV20-1 and TRBJ2-7, with 8 bases lining up with TRBD2. Germline V CDR1 and CDR2: DFQATT, SNEGSKA (reference sequence). The CDR3 consists of 12 residues. The junction had 0 bases not matched to a gene; V was cut back by 1 base and J by 4 bases. The CDR3 loop is CSARASGYEQYF. The CDR3 region has the DNA TGCAGTGCTAGAGCTAGCGGGTACGAGCAGTACTTC.

The chain joins TRBV7-9 to TRBJ2-2; D is uncertain. The CDR3 covers 14 residues. Trimming took off 1 base at V and 13 bases at J, with 16 bases between the two ends. Germline lookup yields CDR1 SEHNR and CDR2 FQNEAQ (reference sequence). The DNA of the CDR3 is TGTGCCAGCAGCTTAGTCGGACCCGGAGCACCGCTGTTTTTT. Translating it yields CASSLVGPGAPLFF.

The V gene is TRBV7-2, the J gene TRBJ2-7, with D tentatively TRBD2 (7 bases). There are 16 residues in the CDR3. The ends were cut back, 5 bases at V and 3 bases at J, with 20 bases in the middle. From germline, CDR1 is SGHTA and CDR2 FQGNSA. The CDR3: CASSQVWAGAFYEQYF. In DNA, the CDR3 is TGTGCCAGCAGCCAAGTGTGGGCGGGGGCATTCTACGAGCAGTACTTC. Drawing the rest from reference TRBV7-2 and TRBJ2-7, the complete variable domain is GAGVSQSPSNKVTEKGKDVELRCDPISGHTALYWYRQSLGQGLEFLIYFQGNSAPDKSGLPSDRFSAERTGGSVSTLTIQRTQQEDSAVYLCASSQVWAGAFYEQYFGPGTRLTVT.

V usage is TRBV11-2 and J usage is TRBJ2-7; tentative D call: TRBD1 (6 bases). Germline V gene data show CDR1 as SGHAT and CDR2 as FQNNGV. This CDR3 is built from 15 residues. Trimming removed 2 bases at V and 3 bases at J, with 14 bases between. CDR3 in DNA: TGTGCCAGCAGCTTATCCCTGAACAGGGACTACGAGCAGTACTTC. This codes for CASSLSLNRDYEQYF. The entire variable domain, with the rest obtained from reference TRBV11-2 and TRBJ2-7, is as follows: EAGVAQSPRYKIIEKRQSVAFWCNPISGHATLYWYQQILGQGPKLLIQFQNNGVVDDSQLPKDRFSAERLKGVDSTLKIQPAKLEDSAVYLCASSLSLNRDYEQYFGPGTRLTVT.

This clonotype has only a few counts. The chain employs TRBV2 and TRBJ1-2; 10 bases line up with TRBD1. V trimming: 3 bases; J trimming: 6 bases; junction bases outside the gene matches: 10. Germline CDR1 and CDR2: SNHLY and FYNNEI. The CDR3 runs to 16 residues. The CDR3 DNA sequence: TGTGCCAGCAGTGATTTTGGGACAGGGGTATCAGATGGCTACACCTTC. This translates into CASSDFGTGVSDGYTF.

The sample holds a few counts of this clonotype. V usage is TRBV20-1 and J usage is TRBJ1-1; no firm D call. CDR1 DFQATT and CDR2 SNEGSKA come from the germline V gene (reference sequence). V lost 3 bases and J lost 2, with 10 bases in between. The length of the CDR3 is 13 residues. The CDR3 sequence is CSASADTNTEAFF. As DNA, the CDR3 is TGCAGTGCTAGCGCCGACACCAACACTGAAGCTTTCTTT.

This clonotype was counted ten times or more. V is TRBV28 and J is TRBJ2-7; D is possibly TRBD2 (6 bases). This CDR3 is 15 amino acids long. Trimming took 3 bases from V and 2 from J, leaving 14 bases between them. The germline CDR1 and CDR2 sequences are MDHEN and SYDVKM. CDR3 in amino acids: CASSLVRGLTYEQYF. In nucleotides, the CDR3 is TGTGCCAGCAGTTTGGTCCGGGGACTTACCTACGAGCAGTACTTC.

As regards this clonotype: A much larger clone lies one base from this, so it may be a read error. The CDR3 does not end in the conserved phenylalanine or tryptophan, so this is likely a read error. The V gene is TRBV20-1, the J gene TRBJ1-1; D is unresolved. CDR1 and CDR2 from the germline V gene are DFQATT and SNEGSKA (reference sequence). V lost 3 bases, J lost 2 bases, and 4 bases lay in between. The CDR3 totals 11 residues. The CDR3 protein is CSARDNTEAFS. CDR3 DNA sequence: TGCAGTGCTAGGGACAACACTGAAGCTTTCTCT.

The V gene is TRBV24-1, the J gene TRBJ2-2, with 10 bases aligning to TRBD2. The length of the CDR3 is 18 residues. The ends lost 0 bases at V and 5 bases at J; junction bases unmatched: 8. The germline CDR1 and CDR2 sequences are KGHDR and SFDVKD. The CDR3 region has the DNA TGTGCCACCAGTGATTTGCACTCTAGCGGGAGAGGTACCGGGGAGCTGTTTTTT. Protein: CATSDLHSSGRGTGELFF.

In regard to this clonotype: At one end, the junction sequence differs from germline, possibly due to a read error. J is TRBJ2-2 and V is TRBV18; D is perhaps TRBD2 (6 bases). Germline V lookup: CDR1 KGHSH, CDR2 LQKENI. The CDR3 has 18 amino acids. The CDR3 loop reads CASSPTDYSGANTGALFF. CDR3 DNA: TGTGCCAGCTCACCGACTGATTATAGCGGCGCGAACACCGGGGCGCTGTTTTTT.

This clonotype showed up many times. This chain uses TRBV20-1 with TRBJ2-4, with a tentative D call TRBD2 (6 bases). The germline V gene encodes CDR1 DFQATT and CDR2 SNEGSKA (reference sequence). The germline V and J ends were trimmed by 3 bases and 8 bases, with 14 bases remaining between them. The CDR3 covers 13 residues. The CDR3: CSASPGLRDIQYF. For the CDR3, the DNA is TGCAGTGCTAGCCCGGGACTTCGGGACATTCAGTACTTC.

This clonotype occurred many times. V gene TRBV6-1 combines with J gene TRBJ2-7; D perhaps matches TRBD1 (5 bases). V was clipped by 1 base and J by 3 bases, with 13 bases between them. Germline CDR1 and CDR2: MNHNS and SASEGT. The CDR3 is made up of 15 amino acids. The CDR3 loop is CASSEDGSGYYEQYF. DNA for the CDR3: TGTGCCAGCAGTGAAGATGGTTCAGGGTACTACGAGCAGTACTTC.

In the case of this clonotype: This likely comes from a read error, as the CDR3 has no conserved phenylalanine or tryptophan at its end. The chain employs TRBV12-3 or TRBV12-4 and TRBJ2-6, with a possible D match to TRBD1 (5 bases). The V end was cut by 8 bases, the J end by 2 bases, with 16 bases between. The CDR3 covers 16 residues. This CDR3 is CASSLPGSTGANVLTL. DNA of the CDR3: TGTGCCAGCTCCCTTCCAGGGTCTACTGGGGCCAACGTCCTGACTCTC.

The chain employs TRBV4-1 and TRBJ1-5, with TRBD1 as a possible D gene (6 bases). Trimming pared 6 bases from V and 6 bases from J, leaving 18 bases between. Germline loops: CDR1 MGHRA, CDR2 YSYEKL. The CDR3 has 15 residues. CDR3 sequence (DNA): TGCGCCAGCAGTCTCGTTCAGGGGCAGGGTCAGCCCCAGCATTTT. This gives the protein CASSLVQGQGQPQHF.

In this sample, this clonotype turned up a few times. The chain combines TRBV6-2 or TRBV6-3 with TRBJ2-3; the D is unclear. Trimming shortened V by 10 bases and J by 0 bases, and 17 bases separated the two germline ends. The length of the CDR3 is 15 residues. The germline gives CDR1 MNHEY, CDR2 SVGEGT. CDR3 sequence reads: CATSRLAISTDTQYF. Written as DNA, the CDR3 is TGTGCCACCTCAAGGTTGGCGATTAGCACAGATACGCAGTATTTT.

The chain carries TRBV5-6 and TRBJ1-2; no definite D call. Germline V gene lookup returns CDR1 SGHDT and CDR2 YYEEEE. The V end lost 4 bases, the J end lost 6 bases, and 19 bases lay between the germline ends. The CDR3 is 15 residues long. CDR3 in DNA: TGTGCCAGCAGCCGACTTGGTCTCAAGACGGATGGCTACACCTTC. Protein: CASSRLGLKTDGYTF.

At least ten counts were recorded for this clonotype. This sequence joins TRBV11-2 and TRBJ2-3; D not certain. Germline CDR1 reads SGHAT; CDR2 reads FQNNGV. Trimming removed 5 bases at V and 2 bases at J, with 11 bases between. This CDR3 has 14 residues. The CDR3 coding sequence is TGTGCCAGCAGCACGCGTCGGAACACAGATACGCAGTATTTT. It specifies CASSTRRNTDTQYF.

V and J are TRBV11-3 and TRBJ2-3; unclear D gene. CDR3 length: 12 residues. V was trimmed by 0 bases and J by 5 bases, leaving 3 bases between them. CDR1 is SGHNT and CDR2 is YENEEA in the germline V gene. The CDR3 bases are TGTGCCAGCAGCTTAGATAAAGATACGCAGTATTTT. Translating gives CASSLDKDTQYF.

At least ten counts were recorded for this clonotype. The chain carries TRBV2 and TRBJ2-1; unclear D gene. CDR3 length: 15 residues. Germline CDR1 is SNHLY and CDR2 is FYNNEI. V was trimmed by 3 bases and J by 3 bases, leaving 12 bases between them. This CDR3 reads CASSDPRAYYNEQFF. CDR3 DNA: TGTGCCAGCAGTGATCCTAGGGCTTACTACAATGAGCAGTTCTTC.